This T cell receptor (beta chain) was documented in a study of human T cells and chemical hapten exposure. The time point was: patch test 2, 6 weeks after DPC sensitization. Specified treatment: therapeutic diphenylcyclopropenone sensitization with weekly scalp DPC. The total RNA was obtained from whole blood that was not fractionated. V lost 0 bases and J 0 bases, leaving 9 bases between the germline ends. Germline V gene sequence: CDR1 SGHRS, CDR2 YFSETQ. The CDR3 spans 16 residues. Each CDR3 protein is one row after TCRdb ran MiXCR on the RACE reads. The table includes a few hundred thousand distinct CDR3 sequences, nearly 6.5% detected once.

Source: whole blood, taken in connection with sensitization to the hapten diphenylcyclopropenone (DPC). The source of this sequence is a woman aged 18-29 years with alopecia areata. Some clones in this sample may be carry-over from other donors' samples. The chain employs TRBV5-1 and TRBJ2-2; D is possibly TRBD1 or TRBD2 (6 bases each). DNA of the CDR3: TGCGCCAGCAGCTTGGCGGGGGCCCCGAACACCGGGGAGCTGTTTTTT. The encoded protein is CASSLAGAPNTGELFF.